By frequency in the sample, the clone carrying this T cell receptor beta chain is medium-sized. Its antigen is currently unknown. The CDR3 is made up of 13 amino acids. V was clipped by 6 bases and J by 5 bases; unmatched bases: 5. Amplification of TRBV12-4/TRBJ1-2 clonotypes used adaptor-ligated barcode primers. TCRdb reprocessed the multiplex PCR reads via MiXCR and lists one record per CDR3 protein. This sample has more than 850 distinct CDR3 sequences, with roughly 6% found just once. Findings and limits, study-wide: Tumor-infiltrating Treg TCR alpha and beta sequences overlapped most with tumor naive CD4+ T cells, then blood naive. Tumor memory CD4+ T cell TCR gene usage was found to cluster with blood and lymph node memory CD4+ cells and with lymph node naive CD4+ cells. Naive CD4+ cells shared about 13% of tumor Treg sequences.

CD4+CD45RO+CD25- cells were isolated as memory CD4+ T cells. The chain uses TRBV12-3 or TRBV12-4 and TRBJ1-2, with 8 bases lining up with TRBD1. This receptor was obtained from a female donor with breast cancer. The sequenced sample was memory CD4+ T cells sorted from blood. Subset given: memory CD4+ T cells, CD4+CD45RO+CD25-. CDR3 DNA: TGTGCCAGCAGCCCGGGACAGGCATATGGCTACACCTTC. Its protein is CASSPGQAYGYTF.